This T cell receptor (beta chain) came from a study of T cells in Graves' hyperthyroidism and ophthalmopathy. Study context: Once the initial diagnosis was made, peripheral blood was obtained before any treatment.

It was RNA transcripts that yielded the amplified TCR beta CDR3 regions. The TCR CDR3 first-round RT-PCR relied on the HTBI primer set. MiXCR was run by TCRdb on the multiplex PCR reads, yielding one entry per CDR3 protein. The sample consists of approximately 370,000 distinct CDR3 sequences, about 17% of them appearing once. In its sample, this clonotype was seen many times. Its antigen is unidentified. Study outcomes and limitations: Blood shared most expanded thyroid clonotypes above 0.001.

CDR1 is MDHEN and CDR2 is SYDVKM in the germline V gene. V lost 11 bases to trimming and J lost 1 base, with 14 bases between them. The CDR3 contains 13 residues. Input material: blood. The TCR comes from a woman in her 30s with Graves' hyperthyroidism that later progressed to Graves' ophthalmopathy. The chain carries TRBV28 and TRBJ1-2; tentatively, D is TRBD1 (5 bases). CDR3 sequence: CAHRDSGNYGYTF. The CDR3, as DNA: TGTGCCCATCGGGACTCCGGTAACTATGGCTACACCTTC.